A single sample gave rise to the 22 T cell receptor beta chains below, sequenced in a study of shared clonotypes between healthy human individuals. The method was immunoSEQ multiplex PCR; TCRdb's version includes in-frame clones alone and lacks a portion of them. The table includes more than 900,000 clones, roughly 74% detected once. Material: memory CD4+ T cells from PBMCs. Subset specified: CD45RA-negative fraction. The receptors come from a man aged 18 to 29 in good health. Some clones in this sample may be carry-over from other donors' samples.

This clone was recorded only once. This rearrangement joins TRBV28 to TRBJ1-2; weak D call: TRBD1 (5 bases). The V end was cut by 5 bases, the J end by 3 bases, with 10 bases between. CDR3 length: 13 amino acids. Germline assignment: CDR1 MDHEN and CDR2 SYDVKM. Written as DNA, the CDR3 is TGTGCCAGCAGTCCCGGGACGGACTATGGCTACACCTTC. The encoded protein is CASSPGTDYGYTF.

This chain uses TRBV4-1 with TRBJ1-2, with D possibly being TRBD1 (6 bases). From germline, CDR1 is MGHRA and CDR2 YSYEKL. This CDR3 spans 15 amino acids. V lost 4 bases, J lost 0 bases, and 12 bases lay in between. The CDR3, as DNA: TGCGCCAGCAGCCTGGGACACCGAGCTAACTATGGCTACACCTTC. As protein: CASSLGHRANYGYTF.

The chain uses TRBV6-1 and TRBJ2-7; 8 nucleotides match TRBD1. Germline loops: CDR1 MNHNS, CDR2 SASEGT. The CDR3 sequence is 12 residues long. J was trimmed by 4 bases and V by 7 bases; bases with no gene match: 3. The DNA of the CDR3 is TGTGCCAGCACGGACAGGGTATACGAGCAGTACTTC. Its protein is CASTDRVYEQYF.

The V gene is TRBV5-6, the J gene TRBJ2-6; TRBD1 is a possible D gene (5 bases). Trimming shortened V by 4 bases and J by 2 bases, and 10 bases separated the two germline ends. Germline assignment: CDR1 SGHDT and CDR2 YYEEEE. CDR3 size: 15 residues. The CDR3 DNA reads as TGTGCCAGCAGCCCCCTCAGGGCTGGGGCCAACGTCCTGACTTTC. Amino acids: CASSPLRAGANVLTF.

The sample holds a few counts of this clone. The CDR3 nucleotides read TGTGCCAGCAGTCCGGAAAGGGGAATCCGGAACACCATATATTTT. Its translation: CASSPERGIRNTIYF. V and J are TRBV6-1 and TRBJ1-3; D might be TRBD1 (5 bases). This CDR3 has 15 amino acids. V lost 5 bases and J 7 bases, leaving 18 bases between the germline ends. Germline V CDR1 and CDR2: MNHNS, SASEGT.

V usage is TRBV7-2 and J usage is TRBJ2-4, with 7 bases matching TRBD1. CDR1 SGHTA and CDR2 FQGNSA come from the germline V gene. This CDR3 region has 13 residues. With V trimmed by 4 bases and J by 9 bases, 6 bases remained unmatched. As DNA, the CDR3 is TGTGCCAGCAGCTCCGACAGGGTGCGCATTCAGTACTTC. Amino acid sequence: CASSSDRVRIQYF.

This clone was recorded a few times. V usage is TRBV29-1 and J usage is TRBJ1-2; 9 bases are shared with TRBD1. Germline CDR1 is SQVTM and CDR2 is ANQGSEA. J lost 5 bases, V lost 0 bases, and 13 bases had no gene match. The CDR3 runs 17 residues. This chain's CDR3 is CSVEDRGTGRGGYGYTF. For the CDR3, the DNA is TGCAGCGTTGAAGATCGGGGGACAGGGAGGGGAGGATATGGCTACACCTTC.

The chain recombines TRBV5-8 with TRBJ1-1; D gene unclear. The V end was cut by 1 base, the J end by 8 bases, with 12 bases between. Germline CDR1 reads SGHTS; CDR2 reads YDEGEE. The length of the CDR3 is 13 residues. CDR3 in DNA: TGTGCCAGCAGCTTGTGGGTGGCCCGGGAAGCTTTCTTT. Protein sequence: CASSLWVAREAFF.

About this clone itself: Other DNA variants within this sample encode the same CDR3. This chain links TRBV7-9 with TRBJ2-7; 12 bases agree with TRBD2. In germline, CDR1 is SEHNR, CDR2 FQNEAQ (reference sequence). This CDR3 has 14 residues. V was pared by 5 bases and J by 3 bases, with 2 bases of the junction left unmatched. The chain's CDR3 is CASSPTSGSYEQYF. The CDR3 DNA sequence: TGTGCCAGCAGCCCGACTAGCGGGAGCTACGAGCAGTACTTC.

The chain links TRBV7-3 to TRBJ2-5, with D unclear. This CDR3 comprises 14 residues. The germline V gene encodes CDR1 SGHTA and CDR2 FQGTGA. Trimming removed 5 bases from V and 1 base from J, with 11 bases in between. The CDR3: CASSSMPSQETQYF. CDR3 in DNA: TGTGCCAGCAGCAGCATGCCCAGCCAAGAGACCCAGTACTTC.

V is TRBV28 and J is TRBJ2-7; 8 bases match TRBD1. Germline lookup yields CDR1 MDHEN and CDR2 SYDVKM. The CDR3 contains 13 residues. V trimming: 7 bases; J trimming: 5 bases; junction bases outside the gene matches: 7. CDR3 nucleotide sequence: TGTGCCAGCACAAGGACAGGGTTAGACGAGCAGTACTTC. Encoded protein: CASTRTGLDEQYF.

This clone was seen a few times. J is TRBJ1-2 and V is TRBV9; 7 bases align to TRBD1. V was pared by 3 bases and J by 6 bases, with 5 bases of the junction left unmatched. The CDR3 consists of 13 residues. Germline loops: CDR1 SGDLS, CDR2 YYNGEE. The CDR3 protein is CASSAGQWDGYTF. DNA for the CDR3: TGTGCCAGCAGCGCGGGACAGTGGGATGGCTACACCTTC.

V and J are TRBV5-1 and TRBJ2-1; D is possibly TRBD2 (5 bases). The V gene's germline CDR1 is SGHRS and CDR2 YFSETQ. This CDR3 contains 15 residues. The V end lost 0 bases, the J end lost 5 bases, and 12 bases lay between the germline ends. The CDR3 bases are TGCGCCAGCAGCTTGGCGCCTCCGGGGAACAATGAGCAGTTCTTC. Translation gives CASSLAPPGNNEQFF.

The chain joins TRBV29-1 to TRBJ1-1; D not resolved. CDR1 and CDR2 (germline): SQVTM, ANQGSEA. The CDR3 is made up of 12 amino acids. V gave up 6 bases and J gave up 1 base, with 9 bases separating them. DNA of the CDR3: TGCAGCGTACACACGGGGAACACTGAAGCTTTCTTT. It yields the protein CSVHTGNTEAFF.

The chain uses TRBV2 and TRBJ2-3; 11 bases match TRBD1. The CDR3 runs to 16 residues. The junction had 6 bases not matched to a gene; V was cut back by 5 bases and J by 2 bases. Germline assignment: CDR1 SNHLY and CDR2 FYNNEI. CDR3 sequence reads: CASSQGTGGLTDTQYF. For the CDR3, the DNA is TGTGCCAGCAGTCAGGGGACAGGGGGACTCACAGATACGCAGTATTTT.

This chain links TRBV6-6 with TRBJ2-7; 11 positions match TRBD1. The CDR3 has 15 residues. Germline V gene lookup returns CDR1 MNHNY and CDR2 SVGAGI (reference sequence). The V gene end was trimmed by 6 bases and the J gene end by 4 bases; junction bases not matched to a gene: 8. CDR3 in DNA: TGTGCCAGCAGGCGGGACAGGGGGACGGAGTACGAGCAGTACTTC. The encoded protein is CASRRDRGTEYEQYF.

On this clone: A far larger clone is off by one base, so a read error is likely. The chain links TRBV4-2 to TRBJ2-1; D is unclear. The CDR3 totals 13 residues. CDR1 is LGHNA, CDR2 YNFKEQ, per germline. V dropped 11 bases and J dropped 6 bases, with 17 bases sitting between them. The CDR3 DNA reads TGTGCCGGCTCTTCCGGGCCGAGCAATGAGCAGTTCTTC. Translation gives CAGSSGPSNEQFF.

Of note for this clone: A read error may be the cause here, since a much bigger clone is one base away. The chain is built from TRBV6-1 and TRBJ1-1, with a weak D call TRBD1 (6 bases). Trimming stripped 7 bases from V and 5 bases from J, with 17 bases between. CDR3 length: 14 amino acids. Germline CDR1 reads MNHNS; CDR2 reads SASEGT. The CDR3 coding sequence is TGTGCCAGCACCCAGGAATGGGGGGCGACTGAAGCTTTCTTT. Its protein is CASTQEWGATEAFF.

A few counts support this clone. This chain connects TRBV18 to TRBJ2-3; no definite D call. Germline V gene data show CDR1 as KGHSH and CDR2 as LQKENI. The CDR3 contains 12 residues. Trimming cost V 0 bases and J 6 bases, with 4 bases left between them. CDR3: CASSPPSDTQYF. The CDR3 DNA reads TGTGCCAGCTCACCACCTTCCGATACGCAGTATTTT.

This clone was recorded many times. The rearrangement uses TRBV28 and TRBJ2-7; perhaps D is TRBD1 or TRBD2 (5 bases each). Trimming took 5 bases from V and 8 from J, leaving 19 bases between them. Germline CDR1 and CDR2: MDHEN and SYDVKM. The CDR3 covers 14 residues. DNA of the CDR3: TGTGCCAGCAGTCCCCGGGCAGGGAGCGGAAAGCAGTACTTC. This translates into CASSPRAGSGKQYF. Variable domain in full (rest from reference TRBV28 and TRBJ2-7): DVKVTQSSRYLVKRTGEKVFLECVQDMDHENMFWYRQDPGLGLRLIYFSYDVKMKEKGDIPEGYSVSREKKERFSLILESASTNQTSMYLCASSPRAGSGKQYFGPGTRLTVT.

The gene calls are TRBV4-2 and TRBJ2-1, with a tentative D call TRBD2 (7 bases). This CDR3 comprises 16 residues. CDR1 is LGHNA, CDR2 YNFKEQ, per germline. The ends were cut back, 0 bases at V and 5 bases at J, with 14 bases in the middle. This CDR3 is CASSQDRGGRNNEQFF. Written as DNA, the CDR3 is TGTGCCAGCAGCCAAGATAGGGGGGGCCGTAACAATGAGCAGTTCTTC.

The rearrangement links TRBV18 to TRBJ1-2; D remains unclear. The germline V gene has CDR1 KGHSH and CDR2 LQKENI. The CDR3 consists of 14 residues. V gave up 1 base and J gave up 3 bases, with 9 bases separating them. The CDR3, as DNA: TGTGCCAGCTCACCACGGAGGACGGACTATGGCTACACCTTC. This encodes CASSPRRTDYGYTF.